The clone carrying this TCR beta chain was counted a few times. Its specificity is unknown. The data derive from a study of cytomegalovirus exposure and HLA in healthy donors. Findings and limits, study-wide: Among immune exposure information, only CMV serostatus was available. Based on reports, TCR beta sequences accurately predicted HLA-A and HLA-B alleles for most subjects. Association with HLA alleles at 0.05 false discovery rate was found for 16,951 TCR beta sequences in a later analysis.

This PCR relied on a set of 60 Vbeta primers and 13 Jbeta primers. Using immunoSEQ multiplex PCR, the repertoire was profiled, and TCRdb retains in-frame clones only, with some absent. The table includes more than 150,000 clones, about 79% detected once. The CDR3 loop spans 15 amino acids. CDR1 is SGHTA, CDR2 FQGNSA, per germline. The germline V and J ends were trimmed by 2 bases and 7 bases, with 12 bases remaining between them. Donors were nominally healthy when sampled, though unrecorded immune exposures were likely. The material sequenced was PBMCs. This receptor was identified in a man aged 50 or older in good health and CMV-seropositive. This chain connects TRBV7-2 to TRBJ1-6, with D tentatively TRBD1 (5 bases). The CDR3 region has the DNA TGTGCCAGCAGCTTAAGGAGGGGAGGGAATTCACCCCTCCACTTT. This sequence encodes CASSLRRGGNSPLHF.